These 4 T cell receptor beta chains originate from one sample sequenced in a study of T cell repertoires in cytomegalovirus infection. No cognate antigen is known for these TCRs. A single record per CDR3 protein comes from TCRdb applying MiXCR to the reads. Of 370,000 or so distinct CDR3 sequences listed, about 35% are singletons. Specimen: cultured PBMCs, collected from culture after CMV antigen stimulation. Receptors were obtained from a human donor in good health (CMV status not recorded). Some clones in this sample may be carry-over from other donors' samples.

Comment on this clonotype: This may be a read error, as it is one base from a much larger clone. The genes are TRBV7-2 and TRBJ1-2, with D unresolved. This CDR3 has 13 residues. CDR1 and CDR2 (germline): SGHTA, FQGNSA. With 5 bases removed from V and 11 bases from J, the gap between germline ends came to 18 bases. The CDR3 loop reads CASSPTSLYLYTF. The CDR3 region has the DNA TGTGCCAGCAGCCCGACGTCCCTGTATCTGTACACCTTC.

This clonotype was recorded a few times. The rearrangement uses TRBV7-9 and TRBJ1-5; D uncertain. V lost 5 bases to trimming and J lost 0 bases, with 17 bases between them. CDR1 SEHNR and CDR2 FQNEAQ come from the germline V gene (reference sequence). This CDR3 contains 17 residues. CDR3 coding DNA: TGTGCCAGCAGCCATAGAAGGGCGAGCTATAGCAATCAGCCCCAGCATTTT. Encoded protein: CASSHRRASYSNQPQHF.

This clonotype occurred many times. V usage is TRBV6-6 and J usage is TRBJ2-1, with 9 bases matching TRBD2. CDR3 length equals 16 residues. Germline CDR1 reads MNHNY; CDR2 reads SVGAGI (reference sequence). V trimming: 7 bases; J trimming: 7 bases; junction bases outside the gene matches: 14. CDR3 protein: CASNKDSGRGRNEQFF. The CDR3 nucleotides read TGTGCCAGCAATAAAGATAGCGGGAGAGGGAGGAATGAGCAGTTCTTC.

The CDR3 bases are TGCGCCAGCAGCCCAAGACCCGGGACAGGGTCTGCACCCCTCCACTTT. This translates into CASSPRPGTGSAPLHF. This sequence joins TRBV4-1 and TRBJ1-6; 9 bases agree with TRBD1. Germline V gene data show CDR1 as MGHRA and CDR2 as YSYEKL. This CDR3 spans 16 amino acids. J gave up 11 bases and V 4 bases, and 12 bases lay outside the gene matches.